The 7 T cell receptor beta chains presented below share a single source sample, sequenced in a study of cytomegalovirus exposure and HLA in healthy donors. In the PCR, 60 Vbeta and 13 Jbeta primers were used. Repertoires were generated with immunoSEQ multiplex PCR, while TCRdb's copy carries only in-frame clones and drops some. Among approximately 150,000 clones listed, 71% were seen once. The material sequenced was PBMCs. The source of these receptors is a woman in her thirties in good health and CMV-seronegative.

The chain couples TRBV7-3 to TRBJ2-5; 9 positions agree with TRBD2. The CDR3 contains 15 residues. The V segment lost 1 base and the J segment 3 bases; nucleotides outside the gene matches: 3. Germline lookup yields CDR1 SGHTA and CDR2 FQGTGA. The DNA of the CDR3 is TGTGCCAGCAGCTTAAATCCTAGCGGGGAAGAGACCCAGTACTTC. Its translation: CASSLNPSGEETQYF.

On this clone: Other DNA sequences from this sample encode an identical CDR3 as well. This chain joins TRBV20-1 and TRBJ1-4, with D uncertain. The germline CDR1 and CDR2 sequences are DFQATT and SNEGSKA (reference sequence). V lost 1 base and J lost 7, with 4 bases in between. This CDR3 is 11 amino acids long. This chain's CDR3 is CSARGGEKLFF. In DNA form, the CDR3 reads TGCAGTGCTAGAGGCGGTGAAAAACTGTTTTTT.

The rearrangement links TRBV5-5 to TRBJ2-7; 11 nucleotides agree with TRBD2. The CDR3 spans 15 residues. The junction had 11 bases not matched to a gene; V was cut back by 5 bases and J by 7 bases. Germline V gene sequence: CDR1 SGHKS, CDR2 YYEKEE (reference sequence). CDR3 loop: CASSIGGLAAGEQYF. In DNA, the CDR3 is TGTGCCAGCAGTATAGGGGGACTAGCGGCAGGGGAGCAGTACTTC.

The V and J genes are TRBV19 and TRBJ2-1, with no clear D. This CDR3 has 14 residues. Deletions cut 6 bases from V and 0 bases from J, with 9 bases between. The V gene's germline CDR1 is LNHDA and CDR2 SQIVND (reference sequence). In DNA form, the CDR3 reads TGTGCCAGTAGGAGGCTAGACTCCTACAATGAGCAGTTCTTC. This codes for CASRRLDSYNEQFF. Drawing the rest from reference TRBV19 and TRBJ2-1, the complete variable domain is DGGITQSPKYLFRKEGQNVTLSCEQNLNHDAMYWYRQDPGQGLRLIYYSQIVNDFQKGDIAEGYSVSREKKESFPLTVTSAQKNPTAFYLCASRRLDSYNEQFFGPGTRLTVL.

The gene calls are TRBV19 and TRBJ2-3; TRBD1 matches 8 bases. The CDR3 extends over 17 amino acids. Germline values: CDR1 LNHDA, CDR2 SQIVND (reference sequence). Trimming cost V 1 base and J 5 bases; bases outside gene matches: 11. The chain's CDR3 is CASSIGQMTGAGDTQYF. The CDR3, as DNA: TGTGCCAGTAGTATAGGACAGATGACAGGGGCAGGAGATACGCAGTATTTT.

Worth noting for this clone: The junction differs from germline at one of its ends, possibly a read error. The chain employs TRBV7-9 and TRBJ2-5; D possibly corresponds to TRBD1 (6 bases). The germline gives CDR1 SEHNR, CDR2 FQNEAQ (reference sequence). The CDR3 has 12 residues. CDR3 amino acids: CSSSRTVETQYF. Here the CDR3 DNA reads TGTTCCAGCAGCCGGACAGTGGAGACCCAGTACTTC.

DNA for the CDR3: TGTGCCAGCAGCCAAGTTCGTTCACCCCTCCACTTT. Encoded protein: CASSQVRSPLHF. The chain is built from TRBV4-2 and TRBJ1-6; D is ambiguous. Germline loops: CDR1 LGHNA, CDR2 YNFKEQ. The CDR3 length is 12 residues. With 1 base removed from V and 9 bases from J, the gap between germline ends came to 4 bases.